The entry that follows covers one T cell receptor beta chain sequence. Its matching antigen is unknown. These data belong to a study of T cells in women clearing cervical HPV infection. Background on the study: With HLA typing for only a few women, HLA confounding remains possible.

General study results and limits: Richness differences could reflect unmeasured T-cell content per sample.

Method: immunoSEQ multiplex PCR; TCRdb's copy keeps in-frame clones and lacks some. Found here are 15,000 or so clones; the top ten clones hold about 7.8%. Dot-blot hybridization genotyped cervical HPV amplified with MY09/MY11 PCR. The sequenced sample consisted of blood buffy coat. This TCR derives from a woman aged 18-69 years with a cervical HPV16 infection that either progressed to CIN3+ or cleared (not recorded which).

This CDR3 reads CASSFGQPDYNEQFF. The CDR3 bases that were read are TGTGCCAGCAGCTTCGGACAACCGGACTACAATGAG. The chain joins TRBV7-2 to TRBJ2-1, with D tentatively TRBD1 (5 bases). The CDR3 is cut off 3 residues early in the read; its end comes from the germline J gene. The length of the CDR3 is 15 residues. The V end lost 3 bases, the J end lost 3 bases, and 12 bases lay between the germline ends. Germline CDR1 is SGHTA and CDR2 is FQGNSA.